This T cell receptor (beta chain) is drawn from a study of blood T cell repertoires in COVID-19. Study-level information: Italy, Spain and the United States were the sources of the convalescent and acute COVID-19 samples.

Assay: immunoSEQ multiplex PCR; the TCRdb copy retains only in-frame clones and omits some. Of approximately 240,000 clones in the sample, roughly 80% were seen once. The CDR3 totals 13 residues. Deletions cut 3 bases from V and 3 bases from J, with 9 bases between. In germline, CDR1 is LGHDT, CDR2 YNNKEL (reference sequence). The rearrangement links TRBV3-1 (or the pseudogene TRBV3-2) to TRBJ2-7, with no clear D. This TCR was recovered from a woman in her sixties or seventies who had recovered from COVID-19. The sample taken for sequencing was peripheral blood. The CDR3 DNA reads as TGTGCCAGCAGCCATGCGAGCGTCTACGAGCAGTACTTC. Protein product: CASSHASVYEQYF.